This TCR beta chain was sequenced during a study of blood T cell repertoires in COVID-19. As processed by the authors: Estimates of nucleated cell counts were drawn from the amplification of reference gene primers. Sequencing used immunoSEQ multiplex PCR; TCRdb keeps in-frame clones, though not all of them. V and J calls and clone size are copied from that table; D and trimming were computed from the DNA. Seen here are about 160,000 clones, about 90% observed once, and the top ten hold approximately 2.9%. The CDR3 covers 16 residues. Germline CDR1 reads MGHRA; CDR2 reads YSYEKL. V dropped 5 bases and J dropped 1 base, with 15 bases sitting between them.

Sequencing was performed on peripheral blood. This sequence originates from a man in his sixties with acute or convalescent COVID-19. This chain uses TRBV4-1 with TRBJ2-1, with D possibly being TRBD2 (6 bases). DNA for the CDR3: TGCGCCAGCAGCTTAACCGGACTAAGGTCCTACAATGAGCAGTTCTTC. Protein sequence: CASSLTGLRSYNEQFF.